This T cell receptor beta chain appears in the sequencing data of a study of blood T cell repertoires in COVID-19. Method: immunoSEQ multiplex PCR; TCRdb's copy keeps in-frame clones and lacks some. The sample has 200,000 to 250,000 clones, approximately 88% seen once. The CDR3 contains 12 residues. The ends were cut back, 4 bases at V and 1 base at J, with 4 bases in the middle. CDR1 and CDR2 from the germline V gene are MDHEN and SYDVKM. The sample holds one count of this clone. Everyone who took part was roughly 18 to 89 years old, and they came from about 25 US areas. Exposed volunteers were people who met a COVID-19 case within 2 weeks before study entry.

This TCR derives from a woman in her twenties or thirties who had been exposed to COVID-19. The chain has TRBV28 and TRBJ1-2; D is uncertain. The sequenced sample was PBMCs or T cells enriched from blood (not recorded which). CDR3 residues: CASSYSNYGYTF. CDR3 sequence (DNA): TGTGCCAGCAGTTACAGTAACTATGGCTACACCTTC.